The rows below give T cell receptor beta chains drawn from one sample of a study of vaccination and CD4 T cells after COVID-19. TCRdb used MiXCR to reprocess the PCR reads, holding one entry per CDR3 protein. The sample holds tens of thousands of distinct CDR3 sequences, 45% to 55% seen once. Sequences were derived from CD4+ T cells from blood, sampled before SARS-CoV-2 vaccination. Receptor source: a human donor who had recovered from COVID-19. CDR3s include the opening cysteine and the closing phenylalanine or tryptophan. A D gene is named only where the DNA matches it firmly. Part of the rows lack a size; the others show once, few, many or a class for expanded clones.

CDR3 DNA: TGTGCCAGCAGTCTCCTGAGGGTGGGCACTGAAGCTTTCTTT
CDR3 protein: CASSLLRVGTEAFF
V gene: TRBV28
clone size: -
D gene: -
J gene: TRBJ1-1

CDR3 DNA: TGTGCCAGCAGCTTTACAGGGGATTCACCCCTCCACTTT
CDR3 protein: CASSFTGDSPLHF
V gene: TRBV7-3
clone size: few
D gene: TRBD1
J gene: TRBJ1-6

CDR3 DNA: TGTGCCAGCAGCCATCGGTACAGGGGGAATTCGGATACGCAGTATTTT
CDR3 protein: CASSHRYRGNSDTQYF
V gene: TRBV7-9
clone size: -
D gene: TRBD1
J gene: TRBJ2-3

CDR3 DNA: TGTGCCAGCAGCCCCCAGGGGACAGATACGCAGTATTTT
CDR3 protein: CASSPQGTDTQYF
V gene: TRBV7-6
clone size: -
D gene: -
J gene: TRBJ2-3

CDR3 DNA: TGTGCCAGTAGTATCTACAATGAGCAGTTCTTC
CDR3 protein: CASSIYNEQFF
V gene: TRBV19
clone size: few
D gene: -
J gene: TRBJ2-1

CDR3 DNA: TGCAGTGCTAGAGATCCCTCACAGGGTAGACACACCATATATTTT
CDR3 protein: CSARDPSQGRHTIYF
V gene: TRBV20-1
clone size: -
D gene: -
J gene: TRBJ1-3

CDR3 DNA: TGTGCCAGCCTCCCAAAACTGTTTTTT
CDR3 protein: CASLPKLFF
V gene: TRBV6-7
clone size: -
D gene: -
J gene: TRBJ1-4

CDR3 DNA: TGTGCCAGCAGCACGAATCAGCCCCAGCATTTT
CDR3 protein: CASSTNQPQHF
V gene: TRBV28
clone size: -
D gene: -
J gene: TRBJ1-5

CDR3 DNA: TGTGCCTGGAGTGTTGGAGGAGGGTCCTACGAGCAGTACTTC
CDR3 protein: CAWSVGGGSYEQYF
V gene: TRBV30
clone size: -
D gene: -
J gene: TRBJ2-7

CDR3 DNA: TGCAGTGCTGCCGGGACAGGGGGCTTTCTTTCCACCTTC
CDR3 protein: CSAAGTGGFLSTF
V gene: TRBV20-1
clone size: few
D gene: TRBD1
J gene: TRBJ1-2

CDR3 DNA: TGTGCCAGCAGCTTAAGCACTAACTATAATTCACCCCTCCACTTT
CDR3 protein: CASSLSTNYNSPLHF
V gene: TRBV7-8
clone size: few
D gene: -
J gene: TRBJ1-6

CDR3 DNA: TGTGCCGGCAGTTTGCGGGGTAGCAATCAGCCCCAGCATTTT
CDR3 protein: CAGSLRGSNQPQHF
V gene: TRBV28
clone size: -
D gene: -
J gene: TRBJ1-5

CDR3 DNA: TGTGCCTGGAGTGGTAATCCAGGGGTGGCCACTGAAGCTTTCTTT
CDR3 protein: CAWSGNPGVATEAFF
V gene: TRBV30
clone size: -
D gene: -
J gene: TRBJ1-1

CDR3 DNA: TGTGCCAGCAGCTCGGGGAGGTTTTCACCCCTCCACTTT
CDR3 protein: CASSSGRFSPLHF
V gene: TRBV12-1
clone size: few
D gene: -
J gene: TRBJ1-6

CDR3 DNA: TGCAGCGTCATTCCCGGACTAGCGGGAGATCACGGCGAGCAGTACTTC
CDR3 protein: CSVIPGLAGDHGEQYF
V gene: TRBV29-1
clone size: -
D gene: TRBD2
J gene: TRBJ2-7

CDR3 DNA: TGCGCCAGCAGCTCGGGACATAGGAACACTGAAGCTTTCTTT
CDR3 protein: CASSSGHRNTEAFF
V gene: TRBV5-1
clone size: -
D gene: -
J gene: TRBJ1-1

CDR3 DNA: TGTGCCAGCAGCAAAGAGGGGCGGGAGTCCTACGAGCAGTACTTC
CDR3 protein: CASSKEGRESYEQYF
V gene: TRBV21-1
clone size: -
D gene: -
J gene: TRBJ2-7

CDR3 DNA: TGTGCCAGCAGCTTAGGAGGGACTCCATACACAGATACGCAGTATTTT
CDR3 protein: CASSLGGTPYTDTQYF
V gene: TRBV11-3
clone size: -
D gene: -
J gene: TRBJ2-3

CDR3 DNA: TGTGCCAGCAGCGACCCGGGACAGGGCTACACCTTC
CDR3 protein: CASSDPGQGYTF
V gene: TRBV7-9
clone size: -
D gene: TRBD1
J gene: TRBJ1-2

CDR3 DNA: TGTGCCAGCAGCTTAGCTGGCGCAGAGGTCATCTACGAGCAGTACTTC
CDR3 protein: CASSLAGAEVIYEQYF
V gene: TRBV7-2
clone size: -
D gene: -
J gene: TRBJ2-7

CDR3 DNA: TGTGCCAGCGTTGGGTTCACCGGGGAGCTGTTTTTT
CDR3 protein: CASVGFTGELFF
V gene: TRBV28
clone size: -
D gene: -
J gene: TRBJ2-2

CDR3 DNA: TGTGCCAGCAGTACGCCTCAGGGCAGGGGGTCGCGGAATTCACCCCTCCACTTT
CDR3 protein: CASSTPQGRGSRNSPLHF
V gene: TRBV6-7
clone size: -
D gene: TRBD1
J gene: TRBJ1-6

CDR3 DNA: TGCAGTGCCTCGGTCAGCGGTCGCACCGGGGAGCTGGTTTTT
CDR3 protein: CSASVSGRTGELVF
V gene: TRBV20-1
clone size: -
D gene: -
J gene: TRBJ2-2

CDR3 DNA: TGTGCCACCAGCAGAGATGCACGTTTTCCTCCTGAAGCTTTCTTT
CDR3 protein: CATSRDARFPPEAFF
V gene: TRBV15
clone size: -
D gene: -
J gene: TRBJ1-1

CDR3 DNA: TGTGCCAGCAGTCCCTTTTGGGACAGCACGGATTCACCCCTCCACTTT
CDR3 protein: CASSPFWDSTDSPLHF
V gene: TRBV28
clone size: few
D gene: TRBD1
J gene: TRBJ1-6

CDR3 DNA: TGTGCCAGCAGGTTAGCGGGAGGTACCTACGAGCAGTACTTC
CDR3 protein: CASRLAGGTYEQYF
V gene: TRBV7-2
clone size: -
D gene: TRBD2
J gene: TRBJ2-7

CDR3 DNA: TGCAGTGCCGGAAGCGGGAGTGGGTCCTACGAGCAGTACTTC
CDR3 protein: CSAGSGSGSYEQYF
V gene: TRBV20-1
clone size: -
D gene: TRBD2
J gene: TRBJ2-7

CDR3 DNA: TGTGCCAGCAGCTTATCTAGCGGGATGAACACCGGGGAGCTGTTTTTT
CDR3 protein: CASSLSSGMNTGELFF
V gene: TRBV11-2
clone size: -
D gene: TRBD2
J gene: TRBJ2-2

CDR3 DNA: TGTGCCAGCAGCCAGGGGGACTATGGCTACACCTTC
CDR3 protein: CASSQGDYGYTF
V gene: TRBV2
clone size: few
D gene: TRBD1
J gene: TRBJ1-2

CDR3 DNA: TGCAGTGCTCAACAACGAGGGGGAAAACTGTTTTTT
CDR3 protein: CSAQQRGGKLFF
V gene: TRBV20-1
clone size: -
D gene: -
J gene: TRBJ1-4

CDR3 DNA: TGTGCCAGCAGCCGTCCCGGGACAGGGGACGGCTATGGCTACACCTTC
CDR3 protein: CASSRPGTGDGYGYTF
V gene: TRBV6-1
clone size: few
D gene: TRBD1
J gene: TRBJ1-2

CDR3 DNA: TGTGCCAGTAGTTTTCGACAGAACTATAATCAGCCCCAGCATTTT
CDR3 protein: CASSFRQNYNQPQHF
V gene: TRBV19
clone size: once
D gene: -
J gene: TRBJ1-5

CDR3 DNA: TGCAGTGCTAGAGATCCTAGCGGGAGTAAGAATGAGCAGTTCTTC
CDR3 protein: CSARDPSGSKNEQFF
V gene: TRBV20-1
clone size: few
D gene: TRBD2
J gene: TRBJ2-1

CDR3 DNA: TGCAGTGCTACTCTACAAGAGACCCAGTACTTC
CDR3 protein: CSATLQETQYF
V gene: TRBV20-1
clone size: -
D gene: -
J gene: TRBJ2-5

CDR3 DNA: TGTGCCAGCAGTGACCTAGCGGGGAACTCCTACGAGCAGTACTTC
CDR3 protein: CASSDLAGNSYEQYF
V gene: TRBV6-4
clone size: -
D gene: TRBD2
J gene: TRBJ2-7

CDR3 DNA: TGTGCCAGCAGGACCGGGACAGGGTTAGATACGCAGTATTTT
CDR3 protein: CASRTGTGLDTQYF
V gene: TRBV6-2/TRBV6-3
clone size: few
D gene: TRBD1
J gene: TRBJ2-3

CDR3 DNA: TGTGCCAGCAATCCGGGACAGGGGGTGGCACAGTACTTC
CDR3 protein: CASNPGQGVAQYF
V gene: TRBV12-3/TRBV12-4
clone size: once
D gene: TRBD1
J gene: TRBJ2-7

CDR3 DNA: TGTGCCAGCAGCTTATACTCAGGGAATCGTGAGCAGTTCTTC
CDR3 protein: CASSLYSGNREQFF
V gene: TRBV7-2
clone size: few
D gene: -
J gene: TRBJ2-1

CDR3 DNA: TGTGCCAGCACCCTAGAACTTGCCGGGGAGCTGTTTTTT
CDR3 protein: CASTLELAGELFF
V gene: TRBV2
clone size: once
D gene: -
J gene: TRBJ2-2

CDR3 DNA: TGTGCCAGCAGCTCTCATCAGGGGACACAGACTGAAGCTTTCTTT
CDR3 protein: CASSSHQGTQTEAFF
V gene: TRBV7-6
clone size: few
D gene: -
J gene: TRBJ1-1

CDR3 DNA: TGTGCCAGCAGTGAAGATGGGGTAAGGGCTGAAGCTTTCTTT
CDR3 protein: CASSEDGVRAEAFF
V gene: TRBV2
clone size: -
D gene: -
J gene: TRBJ1-1

CDR3 DNA: TGTGCCAGCAGTTCAAGGGACAGCTACGAGCAGTACTTC
CDR3 protein: CASSSRDSYEQYF
V gene: TRBV6-5
clone size: -
D gene: TRBD1
J gene: TRBJ2-7

CDR3 DNA: TGTGCCAGCAGTCCCCTCCTGGAGCAGTACTTC
CDR3 protein: CASSPLLEQYF
V gene: TRBV28
clone size: -
D gene: -
J gene: TRBJ2-7

CDR3 DNA: TGTGCCAGCCGGGCGGGAGTCGCAAATGAGCAGTTCTTC
CDR3 protein: CASRAGVANEQFF
V gene: TRBV6-1
clone size: once
D gene: TRBD2
J gene: TRBJ2-1

CDR3 DNA: TGTGCCAGCTCACCACCGGGAGCTAAGGAAGAGACCCAGTACTTC
CDR3 protein: CASSPPGAKEETQYF
V gene: TRBV18
clone size: -
D gene: -
J gene: TRBJ2-5

CDR3 DNA: TGCAGTGCTAGAGGCCTGAACCTAGCGGGCCGCACAGATACGCAGTATTTT
CDR3 protein: CSARGLNLAGRTDTQYF
V gene: TRBV20-1
clone size: few
D gene: TRBD2
J gene: TRBJ2-3

CDR3 DNA: TGTGCCAGCAGTGGTTGGCAAAACTATGGCTACACCTTC
CDR3 protein: CASSGWQNYGYTF
V gene: TRBV2
clone size: -
D gene: -
J gene: TRBJ1-2

CDR3 DNA: TGTGCCAGCAGCTTAGAGGTGGGAGTGGCCGGGGAGCTGTTTTTT
CDR3 protein: CASSLEVGVAGELFF
V gene: TRBV7-9
clone size: -
D gene: -
J gene: TRBJ2-2

CDR3 DNA: TGTGCCTGTGGGAGCTATGGCTACACCTTC
CDR3 protein: CACGSYGYTF
V gene: TRBV30
clone size: -
D gene: -
J gene: TRBJ1-2

CDR3 DNA: TGTGCCACCAGTGATTCTGATCTCTATGAGCAGTTCTTC
CDR3 protein: CATSDSDLYEQFF
V gene: TRBV24-1
clone size: -
D gene: -
J gene: TRBJ2-1

CDR3 DNA: TGTGCCAGCAGCGCCGGGAGGAGTGGCTACACCTTC
CDR3 protein: CASSAGRSGYTF
V gene: TRBV7-3
clone size: -
D gene: -
J gene: TRBJ1-2

CDR3 DNA: TGTGCCTGGAGTGAAAGGGATAATTCACCCCTCCACTTT
CDR3 protein: CAWSERDNSPLHF
V gene: TRBV30
clone size: -
D gene: -
J gene: TRBJ1-6

CDR3 DNA: TGTGCCAGCAGTGAACGGGTGGGACTAGCCGCCCGCGAGCAGTACTTC
CDR3 protein: CASSERVGLAAREQYF
V gene: TRBV2
clone size: -
D gene: TRBD2
J gene: TRBJ2-7

CDR3 DNA: TGTGCCAGCACTTTCACTACGAACACTGAAGCTTTCTTT
CDR3 protein: CASTFTTNTEAFF
V gene: TRBV6-2/TRBV6-3
clone size: -
D gene: -
J gene: TRBJ1-1